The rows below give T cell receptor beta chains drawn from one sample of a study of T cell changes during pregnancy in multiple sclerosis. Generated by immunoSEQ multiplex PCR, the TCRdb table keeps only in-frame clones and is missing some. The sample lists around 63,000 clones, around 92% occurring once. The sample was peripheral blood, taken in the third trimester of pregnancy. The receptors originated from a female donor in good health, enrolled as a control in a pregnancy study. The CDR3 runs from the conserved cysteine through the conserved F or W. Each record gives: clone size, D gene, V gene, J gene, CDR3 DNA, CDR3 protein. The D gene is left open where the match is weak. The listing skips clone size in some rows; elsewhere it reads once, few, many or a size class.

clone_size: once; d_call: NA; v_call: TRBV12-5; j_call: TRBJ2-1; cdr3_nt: TGTGCTAGTGGCCTTGACAGCTCCTACAATGAGCAGTTCTTC; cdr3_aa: CASGLDSSYNEQFF
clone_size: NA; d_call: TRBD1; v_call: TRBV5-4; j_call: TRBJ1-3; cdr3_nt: TGTGCCAGCAGCTTACAGGGGGCTGGAAACACCATATATTTT; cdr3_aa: CASSLQGAGNTIYF
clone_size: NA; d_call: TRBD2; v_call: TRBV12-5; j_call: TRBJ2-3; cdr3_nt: TGTGCTAGTGGTGCAACTAGCGTTAGTACAGATACGCAGTATTTT; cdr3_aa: CASGATSVSTDTQYF
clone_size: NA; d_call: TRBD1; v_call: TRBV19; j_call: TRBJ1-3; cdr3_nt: TGTGCCAGTAGTATCGGACAGGGGAGGAGAAACACCATATATTTT; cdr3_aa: CASSIGQGRRNTIYF
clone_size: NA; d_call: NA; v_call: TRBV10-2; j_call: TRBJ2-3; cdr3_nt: TGCGCCAGCAGTGATCCTACAGGGTTTTTAGATACGCAGTATTTT; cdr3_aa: CASSDPTGFLDTQYF
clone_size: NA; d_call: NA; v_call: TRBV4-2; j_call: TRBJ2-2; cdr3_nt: TGTGCCAGCAGCCAAGGGGAGGATGGCACCGGGGAGCTGTTTTTT; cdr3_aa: CASSQGEDGTGELFF
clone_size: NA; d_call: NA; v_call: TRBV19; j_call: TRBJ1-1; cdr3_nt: TGTGCCAGTACCCTCAACAGGAACACTGAAGCTTTCTTT; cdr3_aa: CASTLNRNTEAFF
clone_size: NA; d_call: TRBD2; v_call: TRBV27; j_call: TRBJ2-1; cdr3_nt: TGTGCCAGCAGTTTCCCGACTAGCGGGAGGGCCGGTATGTTCTTC; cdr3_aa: CASSFPTSGRAGMFF
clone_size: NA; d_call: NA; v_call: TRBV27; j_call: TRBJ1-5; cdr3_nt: TGTGCCAGCAGTTTGCTCGCCAGGGGTGGGAATCAGCCCCAGCATTTT; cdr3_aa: CASSLLARGGNQPQHF
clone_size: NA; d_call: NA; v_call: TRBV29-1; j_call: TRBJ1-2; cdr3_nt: TGCAGCGTTGTTGCTTCGTCGACAGGAAATGGCTACACCTTC; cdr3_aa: CSVVASSTGNGYTF
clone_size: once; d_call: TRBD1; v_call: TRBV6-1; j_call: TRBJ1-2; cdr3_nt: TGTGCCAGCAGCCAGACAGGGGACTATGGCTACACCTTC; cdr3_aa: CASSQTGDYGYTF
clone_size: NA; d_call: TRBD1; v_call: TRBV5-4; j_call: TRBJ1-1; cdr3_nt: TGTGCCAGCAGCCAGGGACAGCAGGACTTCTTT; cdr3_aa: CASSQGQQDFF
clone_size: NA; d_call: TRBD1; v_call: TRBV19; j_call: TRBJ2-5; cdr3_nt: TGTGCCAGTAGTCCTTTTTACAGGGGTGATGGGGAGACCCAGTACTTC; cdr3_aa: CASSPFYRGDGETQYF
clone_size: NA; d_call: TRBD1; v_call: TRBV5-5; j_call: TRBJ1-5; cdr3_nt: TGTGCCAGCAGCCTGACAGGGGACACTCTCAGAACCCAGCATTTT; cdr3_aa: CASSLTGDTLRTQHF
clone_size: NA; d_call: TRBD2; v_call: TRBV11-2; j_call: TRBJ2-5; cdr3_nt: TGTGCCAGCAGCCTGATGGGTGGGGAGGGAGGAGAGACCCAGTACTTC; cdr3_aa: CASSLMGGEGGETQYF
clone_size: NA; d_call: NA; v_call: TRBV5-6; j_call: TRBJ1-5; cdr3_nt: TGTGCCAGCAGCTTGTCAGGGGTGGCCAATCAGCCCCAGCATTTT; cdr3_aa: CASSLSGVANQPQHF
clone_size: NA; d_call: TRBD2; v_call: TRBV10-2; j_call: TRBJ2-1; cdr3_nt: TGCGCCAGTATAGCGGGGGGAACATACAATGAGCAGTTCTTC; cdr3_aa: CASIAGGTYNEQFF
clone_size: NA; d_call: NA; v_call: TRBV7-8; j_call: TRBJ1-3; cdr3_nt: TGTGCCAGCAGCTTAGGAGGATTCGAATCTGGAAACACCATATATTTT; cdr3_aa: CASSLGGFESGNTIYF